The 22 T cell receptor beta chains given below trace back to one sample, sequenced in a study of memory CD4+ T cells and cytomegalovirus serostatus. Single viable CD3+CD4+CD8-CD45RO+ cells were sorted as the memory CD4+ T cells. Clones were read by immunoSEQ multiplex PCR, and TCRdb kept only the in-frame ones, dropping some. The table includes around 63,000 clones, less than 85% detected once. The sample consisted of memory CD4+ T cells from blood. The receptor source for this set is an adult in good health and CMV-seronegative. Some clones in this sample may be carry-over from other donors' samples.

In DNA, the CDR3 is TGTGCCTGGAGCGGACAGTGGACCTACGAGCAGTACTTC. This translates into CAWSGQWTYEQYF. The chain recombines TRBV30 with TRBJ2-7; D might be TRBD1 (6 bases). CDR3 length equals 13 residues. Germline lookup yields CDR1 GTSNPN and CDR2 SVGIG (reference sequence). Trimming took 3 bases from V and 2 from J, leaving 11 bases between them.

The chain recombines TRBV7-2 with TRBJ1-2, with TRBD1 identical over 8 bases. The V segment lost 6 bases and the J segment 4 bases; nucleotides outside the gene matches: 10. The CDR3 extends over 15 amino acids. The V gene's germline CDR1 is SGHTA and CDR2 FQGNSA. The CDR3 bases are TGTGCCAGCAGACCAACCGGGACAGGACTCTATGGCTACACCTTC. The encoded protein is CASRPTGTGLYGYTF. Full variable domain (rest looked up from reference TRBV7-2 and TRBJ1-2): GAGVSQSPSNKVTEKGKDVELRCDPISGHTALYWYRQSLGQGLEFLIYFQGNSAPDKSGLPSDRFSAERTGGSVSTLTIQRTQQEDSAVYLCASRPTGTGLYGYTFGSGTRLTVV.

This sequence joins TRBV7-2 and TRBJ2-2, with D possibly being TRBD2 (6 bases). Trimming left V 0 bases short and J 5 bases short, with 13 bases between. This CDR3 comprises 16 residues. Looked up from germline, CDR1 is SGHTA and CDR2 is FQGNSA. For the CDR3, the DNA is TGTGCCAGCAGCTTAGCGAGCGGGCGGCAAACCGGGGAGCTGTTTTTT. Protein sequence: CASSLASGRQTGELFF.

The genes are TRBV28 and TRBJ2-7, with D possibly matching TRBD2 (6 bases). Germline loops: CDR1 MDHEN, CDR2 SYDVKM. The ends were cut back, 1 base at V and 2 bases at J, with 12 bases in the middle. The CDR3 has 15 residues. CDR3 sequence (DNA): TGTGCCAGCAGTTTATATTACGGGAGTACCTACGAGCAGTACTTC. This encodes CASSLYYGSTYEQYF.

The genes are TRBV5-6 and TRBJ2-3, with D perhaps TRBD1 (6 bases). The germline CDR1 and CDR2 sequences are SGHDT and YYEEEE. V lost 4 bases, J lost 3 bases, and 12 bases lay in between. The CDR3 loop spans 14 amino acids. Here the CDR3 DNA reads TGTGCCAGCAGCGGCAGGGGTCAGACAGATACGCAGTATTTT. Its translation is CASSGRGQTDTQYF.

The chain carries TRBV19 and TRBJ1-5; TRBD1 is a possible D gene (5 bases). The CDR3 spans 14 residues. The germline gives CDR1 LNHDA, CDR2 SQIVND (reference sequence). V was cut by 3 bases and J by 5 bases, with 11 bases left in between. CDR3 sequence reads: CASSIVRGDQPQHF. The CDR3 DNA reads as TGTGCCAGTAGTATTGTAAGGGGTGATCAGCCCCAGCATTTT.

The J gene is TRBJ2-7, the V gene TRBV5-1; D may be TRBD1 or TRBD2 (5 bases each). CDR3 length equals 13 residues. V dropped 4 bases and J dropped 1 base, with 9 bases sitting between them. Germline V CDR1 and CDR2: SGHRS, YFSETQ. The CDR3 DNA follows: TGCGCCAGCAGCCTAGCAGGGTCCTACGAGCAGTACTTC. Its protein is CASSLAGSYEQYF. Full variable domain (rest looked up from reference TRBV5-1 and TRBJ2-7): KAGVTQTPRYLIKTRGQQVTLSCSPISGHRSVSWYQQTPGQGLQFLFEYFSETQRNKGNFPGRFSGRQFSNSRSEMNVSTLELGDSALYLCASSLAGSYEQYFGPGTRLTVT.

The rearrangement uses TRBV7-9 and TRBJ1-1; D is ambiguous. There are 14 residues in the CDR3. The ends were cut back, 3 bases at V and 0 bases at J, with 8 bases in the middle. The germline gives CDR1 SEHNR, CDR2 FQNEAQ (reference sequence). The CDR3 loop reads CASSLHGLNTEAFF. The DNA for the CDR3 is TGTGCCAGCAGCTTGCACGGTTTGAACACTGAAGCTTTCTTT.

The genes are TRBV5-4 and TRBJ2-5, with a tentative D call TRBD2 (6 bases). The CDR3 is made up of 16 amino acids. Germline V gene sequence: CDR1 SGHNT, CDR2 YYREEE (reference sequence). Trimming removed 2 bases at V and 5 bases at J, with 19 bases between. Here the CDR3 DNA reads TGTGCCAGCAGCTTCAATCGGAGGGACCCAAGGGAGACCCAGTACTTC. Protein sequence: CASSFNRRDPRETQYF.

The rearrangement links TRBV9 to TRBJ1-4; the match to TRBD1 covers 9 bases. V was clipped by 4 bases and J by 5 bases; unmatched bases: 6. Per the germline V gene, CDR1 is SGDLS and CDR2 is YYNGEE. The CDR3 has 15 residues. CDR3 nucleotide sequence: TGTGCCAGCAGCTCTCCGGACAGGGGCAATGAAAAACTGTTTTTT. The encoded protein is CASSSPDRGNEKLFF.

The chain combines TRBV5-1 with TRBJ2-1, with TRBD2 matching over 14 bases. Germline CDR1 and CDR2: SGHRS and YFSETQ. This CDR3 spans 16 amino acids. The trim removed 4 bases at V and 4 bases at J, leaving 4 bases unmatched. The CDR3, as DNA: TGCGCCAGCAGCCCCGGGACTAGCGGGGGATACAATGAGCAGTTCTTC. It is translated as CASSPGTSGGYNEQFF.

V and J are TRBV11-2 and TRBJ1-2, with TRBD1 matching 8 bases. Germline CDR1 and CDR2: SGHAT and FQNNGV. With V trimmed by 4 bases and J by 12 bases, 22 bases remained unmatched. CDR3 length equals 17 residues. This CDR3 is CASSSLGTGIDRGGHTF. CDR3 nucleotides: TGTGCCAGCAGCTCCCTCGGGACAGGTATTGATCGTGGAGGACACACCTTC.

This clone was detected only a few times. V and J are TRBV6-1 and TRBJ2-1; 12 nucleotides line up with TRBD2. The CDR3 runs 16 residues. Per germline, CDR1 MNHNS and CDR2 SASEGT. With V trimmed by 0 bases and J by 11 bases, 8 bases remained unmatched. For the CDR3, the DNA is TGTGCCAGCAGTGAAGCGGGGCTAGCGGGGGGGCCGAAGCAGTTCTTC. Residues: CASSEAGLAGGPKQFF.

This clone was detected only once. This rearrangement joins TRBV11-2 to TRBJ1-1; possibly TRBD1 for D (5 bases). This CDR3 has 15 residues. Per germline, CDR1 SGHAT and CDR2 FQNNGV. The V gene lost 1 base and the J gene lost 5 bases, with 14 bases spanning the gap. CDR3 sequence reads: CASSLAGRVGTEAFF. DNA for the CDR3: TGTGCCAGCAGCTTAGCGGGCAGGGTAGGGACTGAAGCTTTCTTT. Complete variable domain (other parts from reference TRBV11-2 and TRBJ1-1): EAGVAQSPRYKIIEKRQSVAFWCNPISGHATLYWYQQILGQGPKLLIQFQNNGVVDDSQLPKDRFSAERLKGVDSTLKIQPAKLEDSAVYLCASSLAGRVGTEAFFGQGTRLTVV.

This clone was seen once. The chain couples TRBV1 to TRBJ2-3; the D call TRBD1 from the table was never checked on the DNA. TRBV1 corresponds to a pseudogene. The length of the CDR3 is 16 residues. CDR3 nucleotides: TGCACCAGCAGTCCTACACAGGGTGTGGGGACAGATACGCAGTATTTT. Amino acid sequence: CTSSPTQGVGTDTQYF.

V usage is TRBV4-2 and J usage is TRBJ2-2; the D gene is possibly TRBD2 (6 bases). The CDR3 consists of 16 residues. The germline gives CDR1 LGHNA, CDR2 YNFKEQ. V lost 1 base and J lost 6, with 15 bases in between. The CDR3 DNA follows: TGTGCCAGCAGCCAAGGCCGGGAGTTGGATGCCGGGGAGCTGTTTTTT. It encodes CASSQGRELDAGELFF.

This clone was seen once. The rearrangement joins TRBV15 to TRBJ2-1; D could derive from TRBD1 or TRBD2 (5 bases each). This CDR3 is 14 amino acids long. From germline, CDR1 is LNHNV and CDR2 YYDKDF (reference sequence). V was cut by 0 bases and J by 10 bases, with 13 bases left in between. CDR3 region: CATSRDYTRGEQFF. CDR3 nucleotide sequence: TGTGCCACCAGCAGAGATTATACTAGGGGCGAGCAGTTCTTC.

This clone was detected once. The chain employs TRBV27 and TRBJ1-3; 7 bases line up with TRBD1. Looked up from germline, CDR1 is MNHEY and CDR2 is SMNVEV (reference sequence). V lost 5 bases, J lost 2 bases, and 6 bases stayed unmatched. The CDR3 length is 15 residues. The CDR3 sequence is CASSRTGTAGNTIYF. CDR3 nucleotides: TGTGCCAGCAGTCGCACCGGGACAGCTGGAAACACCATATATTTT.

This chain joins TRBV28 and TRBJ1-2; possible D gene TRBD1, 6 bases. Trimming stripped 4 bases from V and 4 bases from J, with 16 bases between. This CDR3 is built from 15 residues. Looked up from germline, CDR1 is MDHEN and CDR2 is SYDVKM. The CDR3 region is CASSSPQGTFYGYTF. CDR3 nucleotides: TGTGCCAGCAGTTCCCCACAGGGTACATTCTATGGCTACACCTTC.

The V and J genes are TRBV9 and TRBJ2-1; 8 bases are a match to TRBD2. The CDR3 totals 15 residues. Looked up from germline, CDR1 is SGDLS and CDR2 is YYNGEE. J was trimmed by 8 bases and V by 3 bases; bases with no gene match: 10. The CDR3 DNA reads TGTGCCAGCAGCGATAGCGGGGCTCGGGACGATGAGCAGTTCTTC. Protein product: CASSDSGARDDEQFF.

The chain links TRBV29-1 to TRBJ2-3; D possibly matches TRBD1 or TRBD2 (5 bases each). The V gene lost 1 base and the J gene lost 9 bases, with 20 bases spanning the gap. This CDR3 region has 15 residues. Germline assignment: CDR1 SQVTM and CDR2 ANQGSEA. The CDR3 is CSVEGGVLQDGTQYF. CDR3 sequence (DNA): TGCAGCGTTGAAGGAGGGGTCCTTCAGGATGGAACGCAGTATTTT.

This clone was seen once. The V gene is TRBV27, the J gene TRBJ1-5; TRBD1 might be the D (5 bases). Trimming pared 5 bases from V and 2 bases from J, leaving 13 bases between. Germline loops: CDR1 MNHEY, CDR2 SMNVEV (reference sequence). The CDR3 totals 15 residues. CDR3 nucleotides: TGTGCCAGCAGTCCTCAGGGTACGGGCAATCAGCCCCAGCATTTT. Protein: CASSPQGTGNQPQHF.